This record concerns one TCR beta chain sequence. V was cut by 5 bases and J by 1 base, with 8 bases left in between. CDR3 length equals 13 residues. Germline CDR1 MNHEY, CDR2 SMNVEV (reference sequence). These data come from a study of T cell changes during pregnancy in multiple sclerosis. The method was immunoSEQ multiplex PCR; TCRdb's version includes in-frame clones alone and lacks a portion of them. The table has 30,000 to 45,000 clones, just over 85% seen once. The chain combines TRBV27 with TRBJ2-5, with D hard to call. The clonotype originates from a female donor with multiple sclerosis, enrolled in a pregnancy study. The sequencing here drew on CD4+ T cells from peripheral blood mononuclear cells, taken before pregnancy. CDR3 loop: CASSPTPQETQYF. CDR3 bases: TGTGCCAGCAGTCCAACTCCCCAAGAGACCCAGTACTTC.